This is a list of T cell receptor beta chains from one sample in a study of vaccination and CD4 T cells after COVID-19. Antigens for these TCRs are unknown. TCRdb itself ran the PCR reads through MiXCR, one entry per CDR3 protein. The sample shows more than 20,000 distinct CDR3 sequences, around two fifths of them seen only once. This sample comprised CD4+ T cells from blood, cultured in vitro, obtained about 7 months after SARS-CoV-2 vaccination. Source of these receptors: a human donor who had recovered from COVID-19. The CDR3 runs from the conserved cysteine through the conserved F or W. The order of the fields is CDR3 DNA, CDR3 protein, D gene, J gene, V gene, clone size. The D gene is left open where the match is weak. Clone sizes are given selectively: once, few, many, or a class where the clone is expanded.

TGTGCCACCGCGACTAGCGGGAGTACAGATACGCAGTATTTT	CATATSGSTDTQYF	TRBD2	TRBJ2-3	TRBV24-1	few
TGTGCCATCAGAGGGGACAGAGCGCACGAGCAGTACTTC	CAIRGDRAHEQYF	TRBD1	TRBJ2-7	TRBV10-3	NA
TGCAGTGCTAGAGAATTCAGGTTATCAAATCAGCCCCAGCATTTT	CSAREFRLSNQPQHF	NA	TRBJ1-5	TRBV20-1	NA
TGTGCCAGCCGGACAGCGAGCACCGGGGAGCTGTTTTTT	CASRTASTGELFF	NA	TRBJ2-2	TRBV2	NA
TGTGCCAGCAGCTTAACCCCTAGCGGGAGGGGATCCAATGAGCAGTTCTTC	CASSLTPSGRGSNEQFF	TRBD2	TRBJ2-1	TRBV7-2	NA
TGTGCCAGCAGTTGGGACAGGAGAGGAAATCAGCCCCAGCATTTT	CASSWDRRGNQPQHF	TRBD1	TRBJ1-5	TRBV28	NA
TGTGCCACTAAAAAACCCGGGACAGGGGGCGATTGGTATGGCTACACCTTC	CATKKPGTGGDWYGYTF	TRBD1	TRBJ1-2	TRBV15	NA
TGTGCCAGCAGCTTGCAGGGACAGAACTATGGCTACACCTTC	CASSLQGQNYGYTF	TRBD1	TRBJ1-2	TRBV5-4	NA
TGTGCCAGCAGCTTAGCCCACCGGGCGAATTCCGAGCAGTACTTC	CASSLAHRANSEQYF	NA	TRBJ2-7	TRBV7-6	NA
TGTGCCAGCAGCCCAGGGGTTGTTGATAATTCACCCCTCCACTTT	CASSPGVVDNSPLHF	NA	TRBJ1-6	TRBV7-8	medium-sized
TGTGCCAGCAGTTACTCGGGTGCGATCCAGTACAATGAGCAGTTCTTC	CASSYSGAIQYNEQFF	NA	TRBJ2-1	TRBV6-5	NA
TGTGCCAGCAGCTTGGGTCTAGCGAACACCGGGGAGCTGTTTTTT	CASSLGLANTGELFF	NA	TRBJ2-2	TRBV11-2	NA
TGTGCCAGCAGCCCCAGGGGACCCACCTACGAGCAGTACTTC	CASSPRGPTYEQYF	NA	TRBJ2-7	TRBV27	few
TGCAGTGCTCGGGCCCTACTAGCGGGCGCGGGCTACGGGCAGTACTTC	CSARALLAGAGYGQYF	TRBD2	TRBJ2-7	TRBV20-1	NA
TGTGCCAGCAGTTTAGCCCCCACAGGGGTTGGTCAGCCCCAGCATTTT	CASSLAPTGVGQPQHF	TRBD1	TRBJ1-5	TRBV27	few
TGTGCCAGCAGTTACGGTGTACAGAACACCGGGGAGCTGTTTTTT	CASSYGVQNTGELFF	NA	TRBJ2-2	TRBV6-2/TRBV6-3	once
TGTGCCAGCAGCCAATACGATACGCAGTATTTT	CASSQYDTQYF	NA	TRBJ2-3	TRBV14	few
TGTGCCAGCAGCGTAATGGACGGCTATGGCTACACCTTC	CASSVMDGYGYTF	NA	TRBJ1-2	TRBV7-2	few
TGTGCCAGTAGTATAGATCCCTTGGGCCCCTCCTACAATGAGCAGTTCTTC	CASSIDPLGPSYNEQFF	NA	TRBJ2-1	TRBV19	NA
TGTGCCAGCAGCAGCAAGATGACAGGGGTGAACACTGAAGCTTTCTTT	CASSSKMTGVNTEAFF	TRBD1	TRBJ1-1	TRBV5-4	NA
TGCAGTGCTAGAGATCCCAGCGGGAGAGTCACAGATACGCAGTATTTT	CSARDPSGRVTDTQYF	TRBD2	TRBJ2-3	TRBV20-1	NA
TGTGCCAGTAGTGTTAGCGGGTCCGGACCCTCCTACGAGCAGTACTTC	CASSVSGSGPSYEQYF	TRBD2	TRBJ2-7	TRBV19	NA
TGTGCCAGCAGGACGCAACGGGACAGGGGATCTAGCACAGATACGCAGTATTTT	CASRTQRDRGSSTDTQYF	TRBD1	TRBJ2-3	TRBV7-2	few
TGTGCCAGCAGCTTAGGCACAGAAAACCAAGAGACCCAGTACTTC	CASSLGTENQETQYF	NA	TRBJ2-5	TRBV11-3	NA
TGTGCCAGCGGTTCGGGACCGCAAGAGACCCAGTACTTC	CASGSGPQETQYF	NA	TRBJ2-5	TRBV28	NA
TGTGCCAGCAGCCTGACTAGCGGGAGACCCAATTACAATGAGCAGTTCTTC	CASSLTSGRPNYNEQFF	TRBD2	TRBJ2-1	TRBV7-9	few
TGCAGTGCGCTAAATCCTAACTATGGCTACACCTTC	CSALNPNYGYTF	NA	TRBJ1-2	TRBV20-1	NA
TGTGCCAGCAGCTCTTACAGGGGGAACACTGAAGCTTTCTTT	CASSSYRGNTEAFF	TRBD1	TRBJ1-1	TRBV7-6	NA
TGTGCCAGCAGTCCCGACAGGATTTCCTACGAGCAGTACTTC	CASSPDRISYEQYF	NA	TRBJ2-7	TRBV27	NA
TGTGCCAGCAGTGATAGCAATCAGCCCCAGCATTTT	CASSDSNQPQHF	NA	TRBJ1-5	TRBV2	few
TGTGCCAGCACCCTCGGACAGGGCCGTTACAACTATGGCTACACCTTC	CASTLGQGRYNYGYTF	TRBD1	TRBJ1-2	TRBV6-1	few
TGTGCCAGCAGTGAAGGCCGGGACAGGGCCTATGGCTACACCTTC	CASSEGRDRAYGYTF	TRBD1	TRBJ1-2	TRBV6-4	NA
TGTGCCAGCAGTTCAGGGGGCTCTGGCTACACCTTC	CASSSGGSGYTF	TRBD1	TRBJ1-2	TRBV28	few
TGTGCCAGCAGCTTTGCGGGAGGAGGCACAGATACGCAGTATTTT	CASSFAGGGTDTQYF	TRBD2	TRBJ2-3	TRBV7-7	NA
TGTGCCAGCAGCGGACAACAGGTCTTGAAGACCCAGTACTTC	CASSGQQVLKTQYF	NA	TRBJ2-5	TRBV6-2/TRBV6-3	NA
TGTGCCAGCAGTTACGGGGGCGGCTATGGCTACACCTTC	CASSYGGGYGYTF	NA	TRBJ1-2	TRBV27	NA
TGCAGTGCTAACCGATTACTAGCGGGACCCACCGGGGAGCTGTTTTTT	CSANRLLAGPTGELFF	TRBD2	TRBJ2-2	TRBV20-1	few
TGCGCCAGCAGCTTCCGGACGGTTAGCAATCAGCCCCAGCATTTT	CASSFRTVSNQPQHF	NA	TRBJ1-5	TRBV5-1	once
TGTGCCAGCAGCTTGACCCTGGTCGGTGAGCAGTTCTTC	CASSLTLVGEQFF	NA	TRBJ2-1	TRBV7-9	medium-sized
TGCAGTGCGCGGACTAGCGGGAGGGGACCCTACGAGCAGTACTTC	CSARTSGRGPYEQYF	TRBD2	TRBJ2-7	TRBV20-1	NA
TGTGCCAGCAGACGACAGGGGAACACTGAAGCTTTCTTT	CASRRQGNTEAFF	TRBD1	TRBJ1-1	TRBV6-1	NA
TGCAGCGTTGCGGGGCTAGCGGGAGGGCGGGGACAGTTCTTC	CSVAGLAGGRGQFF	TRBD2	TRBJ2-1	TRBV29-1	few
TGTGCCAGCAGCTTAGGGATTAGAAAAGGCGGGAGGTACGAGCAGTACTTC	CASSLGIRKGGRYEQYF	TRBD2	TRBJ2-7	TRBV7-8	NA
TGTGCCAGCAGTTACTCTCAGGGTAACCAAGAGACCCAGTACTTC	CASSYSQGNQETQYF	NA	TRBJ2-5	TRBV6-5	NA
TGTGCCAGCAGTCAACGCGGGGTCGAGCAGTACTTC	CASSQRGVEQYF	NA	TRBJ2-7	TRBV6-1	few
TGTGCCAGCAGTGAGCGGGAGACCTACGAGCAGTACTTC	CASSERETYEQYF	TRBD2	TRBJ2-7	TRBV6-1	few
TGCAGTGCTAGAGATATAACTAGCGGTACCGGGGAGCTGTTTTTT	CSARDITSGTGELFF	TRBD2	TRBJ2-2	TRBV20-1	NA
TGCAGTGCTAGAGCGGAGACTAGCGGTGGTGGAGAGACCCAGTACTTC	CSARAETSGGGETQYF	TRBD2	TRBJ2-5	TRBV20-1	few
TGTGCCAGCTCCGAGACTAGCGGAGGGGGCGAGCAGTACTTC	CASSETSGGGEQYF	TRBD2	TRBJ2-7	TRBV6-1	few
TGCAGTTCCAGCCTGGGACATAATTCACCCCTCCACTTT	CSSSLGHNSPLHF	NA	TRBJ1-6	TRBV20-1	few
TGTGCCAGCAGCCACCCCTACGGGGAGCTGTTTTTT	CASSHPYGELFF	NA	TRBJ2-2	TRBV7-2	NA
TGTGCCAGCAGTTACTCAGCGGGATACAATGAGCAGTTCTTC	CASSYSAGYNEQFF	TRBD2	TRBJ2-1	TRBV6-2/TRBV6-3	NA
TGTGCCACCAGTGATTACAGGGACACCGGGGAGCTGTTTTTT	CATSDYRDTGELFF	NA	TRBJ2-2	TRBV24-1	few
TGTGCCATCAGTGACGTGGGAGGCGACACAGATACGCAGTATTTT	CAISDVGGDTDTQYF	NA	TRBJ2-3	TRBV10-3	few
TGCAGCGTTGAAGATGTGAGGGGCTCTTCCTACGAGCAGTACTTC	CSVEDVRGSSYEQYF	NA	TRBJ2-7	TRBV29-1	few